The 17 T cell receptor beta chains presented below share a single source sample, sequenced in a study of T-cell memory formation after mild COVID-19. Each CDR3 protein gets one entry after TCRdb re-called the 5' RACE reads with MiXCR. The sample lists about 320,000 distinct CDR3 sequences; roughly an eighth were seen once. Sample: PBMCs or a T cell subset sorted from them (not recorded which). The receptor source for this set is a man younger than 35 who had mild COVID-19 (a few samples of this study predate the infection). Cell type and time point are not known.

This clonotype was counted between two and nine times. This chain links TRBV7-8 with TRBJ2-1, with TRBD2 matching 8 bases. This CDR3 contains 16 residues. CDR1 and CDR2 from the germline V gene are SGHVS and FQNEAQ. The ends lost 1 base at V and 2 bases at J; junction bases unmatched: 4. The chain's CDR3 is CASSLGRLATYNEQFF. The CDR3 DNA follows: TGTGCCAGCAGCTTAGGCCGACTAGCGACCTACAATGAGCAGTTCTTC.

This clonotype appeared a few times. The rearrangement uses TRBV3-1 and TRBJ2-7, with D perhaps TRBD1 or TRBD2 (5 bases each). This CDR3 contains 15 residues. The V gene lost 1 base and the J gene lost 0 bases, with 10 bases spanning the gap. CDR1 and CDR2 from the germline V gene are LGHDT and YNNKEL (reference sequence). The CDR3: CASSQGPGSSYEQYV. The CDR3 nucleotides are TGTGCCAGCAGCCAAGGACCAGGGAGCTCCTACGAGCAGTACGTC.

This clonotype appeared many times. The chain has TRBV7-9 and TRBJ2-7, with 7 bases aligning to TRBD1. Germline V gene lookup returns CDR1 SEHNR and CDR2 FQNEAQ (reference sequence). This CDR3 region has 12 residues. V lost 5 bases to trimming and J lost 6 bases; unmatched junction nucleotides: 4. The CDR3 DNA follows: TGTGCCAGCAGCCGGGACAGTGGCGAGCAGTACGTC. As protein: CASSRDSGEQYV.

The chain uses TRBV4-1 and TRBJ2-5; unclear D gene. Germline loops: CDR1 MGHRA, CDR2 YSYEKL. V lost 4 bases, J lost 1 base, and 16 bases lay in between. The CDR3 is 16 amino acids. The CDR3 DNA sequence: TGCGCCAGCAGCCCCCCAAGAGGCACTGTCCAAGAGACCCAGTACTTC. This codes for CASSPPRGTVQETQYF.

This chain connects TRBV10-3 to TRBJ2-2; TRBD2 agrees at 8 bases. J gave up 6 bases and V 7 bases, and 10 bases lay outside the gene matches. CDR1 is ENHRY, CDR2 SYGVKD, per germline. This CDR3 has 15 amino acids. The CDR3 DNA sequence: TGTGCCATCAAGCCGGGACTAGGAAGTGCCGGGGAGCTGTTTTTT. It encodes CAIKPGLGSAGELFF.

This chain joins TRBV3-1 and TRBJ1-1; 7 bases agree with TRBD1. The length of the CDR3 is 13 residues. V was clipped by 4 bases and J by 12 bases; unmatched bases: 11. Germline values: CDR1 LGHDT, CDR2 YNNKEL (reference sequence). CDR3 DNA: TGTGCCAGCAGCCCTACCTCCGGGACAGAGCCTTTCTTT. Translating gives CASSPTSGTEPFF.

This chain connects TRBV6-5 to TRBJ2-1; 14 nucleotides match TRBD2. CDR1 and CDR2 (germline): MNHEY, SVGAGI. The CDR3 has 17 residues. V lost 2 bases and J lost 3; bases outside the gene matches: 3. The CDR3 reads CASSYEGLAGGYNEQFF. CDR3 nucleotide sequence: TGTGCCAGCAGTTACGAAGGACTAGCGGGGGGCTACAATGAGCAGTTCTTC.

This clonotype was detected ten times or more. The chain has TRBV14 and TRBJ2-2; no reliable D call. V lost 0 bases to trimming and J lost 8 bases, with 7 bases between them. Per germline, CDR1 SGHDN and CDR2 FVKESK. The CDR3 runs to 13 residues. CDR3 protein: CASSQDLGGELFF. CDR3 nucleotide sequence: TGTGCCAGCAGCCAAGATTTAGGTGGGGAGCTGTTTTTT.

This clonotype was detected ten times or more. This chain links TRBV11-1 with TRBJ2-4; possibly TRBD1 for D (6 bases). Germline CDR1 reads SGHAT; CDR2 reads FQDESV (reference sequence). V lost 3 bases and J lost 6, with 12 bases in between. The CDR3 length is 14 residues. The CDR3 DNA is TGTGCCAGCAGCTTGACGGGACAAGGAAACATTCAGTACTTC. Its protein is CASSLTGQGNIQYF. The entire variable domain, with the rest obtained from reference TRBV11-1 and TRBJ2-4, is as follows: EAEVAQSPRYKITEKSQAVAFWCDPISGHATLYWYRQILGQGPELLVQFQDESVVDDSQLPKDRFSAERLKGVDSTLKIQPAELGDSAMYLCASSLTGQGNIQYFGAGTRLSVL.

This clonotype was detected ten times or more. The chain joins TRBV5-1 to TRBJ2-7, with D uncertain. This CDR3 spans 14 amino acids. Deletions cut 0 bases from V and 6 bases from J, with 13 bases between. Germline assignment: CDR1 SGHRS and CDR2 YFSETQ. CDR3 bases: TGCGCCAGCAGCTTGGTTCCGTCCTCCCCCGAGCAGTACGTC. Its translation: CASSLVPSSPEQYV.

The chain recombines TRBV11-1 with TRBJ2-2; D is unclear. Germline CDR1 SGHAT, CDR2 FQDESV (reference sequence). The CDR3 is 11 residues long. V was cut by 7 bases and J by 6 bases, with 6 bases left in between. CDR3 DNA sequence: TGTGCCAGCATACTGTCCGGGGAGCTGTTTTTT. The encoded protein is CASILSGELFF.

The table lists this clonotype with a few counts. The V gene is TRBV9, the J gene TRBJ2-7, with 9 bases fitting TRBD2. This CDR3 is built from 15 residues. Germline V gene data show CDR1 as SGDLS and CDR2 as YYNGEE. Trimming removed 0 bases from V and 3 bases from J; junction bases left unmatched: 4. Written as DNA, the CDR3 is TGTGCCAGCAGCGTAGGGGCTAGCGGGGACTACGAGCAGTACTTC. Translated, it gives CASSVGASGDYEQYF.

The CDR3 region is CASSFWSFSGAFF. CDR3 nucleotides: TGTGCCAGCAGCTTCTGGAGTTTTTCAGGAGCTTTCTTT. This chain joins TRBV7-2 and TRBJ1-1; no clear D gene. V was pared by 3 bases and J by 10 bases, with 15 bases between. Germline assignment: CDR1 SGHTA and CDR2 FQGNSA. The length of the CDR3 is 13 residues.

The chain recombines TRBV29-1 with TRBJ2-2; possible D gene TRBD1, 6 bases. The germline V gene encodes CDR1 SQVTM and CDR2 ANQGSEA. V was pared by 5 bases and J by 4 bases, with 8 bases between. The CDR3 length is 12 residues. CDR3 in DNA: TGCAGCGTTACAGGGTTCACCGGGGAGCTGTTTTTT. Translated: CSVTGFTGELFF.

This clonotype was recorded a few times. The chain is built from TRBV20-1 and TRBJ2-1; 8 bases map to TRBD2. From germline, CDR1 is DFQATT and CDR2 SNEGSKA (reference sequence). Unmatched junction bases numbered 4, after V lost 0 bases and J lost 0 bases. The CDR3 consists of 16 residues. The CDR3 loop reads CSARDALAGSYNEQFF. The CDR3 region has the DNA TGCAGTGCTAGAGATGCCCTAGCGGGCTCCTACAATGAGCAGTTCTTC.

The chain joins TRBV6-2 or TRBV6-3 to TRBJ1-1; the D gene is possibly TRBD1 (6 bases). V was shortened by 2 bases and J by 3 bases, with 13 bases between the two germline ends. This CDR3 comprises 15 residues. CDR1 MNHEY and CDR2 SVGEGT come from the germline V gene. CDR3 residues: CASSYPTGIDTEAFF. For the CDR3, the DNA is TGTGCCAGCAGTTACCCAACAGGGATTGACACTGAAGCTTTCTTT.

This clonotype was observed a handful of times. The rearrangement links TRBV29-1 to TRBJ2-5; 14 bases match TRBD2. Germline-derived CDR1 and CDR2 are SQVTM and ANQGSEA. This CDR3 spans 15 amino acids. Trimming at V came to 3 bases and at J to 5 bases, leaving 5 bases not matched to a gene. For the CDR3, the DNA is TGCAGCGTTGAGACTAGCGGGGGGGGTTGGGAGACCCAGTACTTC. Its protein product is CSVETSGGGWETQYF.